This entry concerns a single T cell receptor (beta chain). Its target is unknown. The use of a sample-barcoded 5' primer and a J-beta primer mix characterized a second PCR of about 6 to 12 cycles. TCRdb fed the 5' RACE reads into MiXCR, producing one record per CDR3 protein. The table lists 730,000 or so distinct CDR3 sequences, 40% to 45% of them singletons, with 20% to 25% in the top ten. This record comes from a study of blood T cells in healthy people across ages. Overall study findings and caveats: In older individuals, TCR beta diversity per million T cells was lower, falling roughly linearly with age.

The CDR3 extends over 13 amino acids. V was trimmed by 3 bases and J by 8 bases, leaving 11 bases between them. Germline CDR1 and CDR2: MNHEY and SVGAGI. The sequenced sample was blood. The TCR was taken from a woman in her sixties or seventies in good health. This chain joins TRBV6-5 and TRBJ2-1; D perhaps matches TRBD2 (6 bases). The CDR3 nucleotides are TGTGCCAGCAGTTATCTAGCGACCCATGAGCAGTTCTTC. Its protein is CASSYLATHEQFF.